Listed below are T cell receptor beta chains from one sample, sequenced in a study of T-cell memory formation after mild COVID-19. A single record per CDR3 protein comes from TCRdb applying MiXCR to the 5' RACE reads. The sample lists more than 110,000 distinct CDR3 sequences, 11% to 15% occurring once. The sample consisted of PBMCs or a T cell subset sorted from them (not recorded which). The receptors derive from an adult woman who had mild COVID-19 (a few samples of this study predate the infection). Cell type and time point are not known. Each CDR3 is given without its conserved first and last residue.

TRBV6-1,ASSVPGPSNYGYT
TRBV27,ASRLNSGGTEAF
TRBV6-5,ASSLQGTEAF
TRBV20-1,SARDYYNEQF
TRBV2,ASSEASGGYYEQY
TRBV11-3,ASSATRNTGELF
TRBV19,ASRPTSGGIGDTQY
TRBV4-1,ASSQDQASNQPQH
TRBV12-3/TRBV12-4,ASSSGQAEAF
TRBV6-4,ASSVGADTDTQY
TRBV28,ASSNRQGAYNEQF
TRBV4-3,ASSQERGYGTEAF
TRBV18,ASSPGTVSGNTIY
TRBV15,ATSPSRSSYEQY
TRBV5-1,ASSPGQQETQY
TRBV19,ASSILPDYEQY
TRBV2,ARETSGPYNEQF
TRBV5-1,ASSLEPAPGANVLT